The clone carrying this TCR beta chain showed up just once. The CDR3 length is 11 residues. This sample stems from a study of T cell responses to AZD1222 COVID-19 vaccine. Clones were read by immunoSEQ multiplex PCR, and TCRdb kept only the in-frame ones, dropping some. The sample has some 200,000 clones; roughly 91% are singletons. Sequenced material: peripheral blood, taken on day 0 of AZD1222 vaccination. V gene TRBV1 combines with J gene TRBJ2-3. TRBV1 is a documented pseudogene. The clonotype comes from an adult in good health. The CDR3 sequence: CTSRVGEGRYF. DNA for the CDR3: TGCACCAGCAGGGTGGGCGAGGGGCGGTATTTT.